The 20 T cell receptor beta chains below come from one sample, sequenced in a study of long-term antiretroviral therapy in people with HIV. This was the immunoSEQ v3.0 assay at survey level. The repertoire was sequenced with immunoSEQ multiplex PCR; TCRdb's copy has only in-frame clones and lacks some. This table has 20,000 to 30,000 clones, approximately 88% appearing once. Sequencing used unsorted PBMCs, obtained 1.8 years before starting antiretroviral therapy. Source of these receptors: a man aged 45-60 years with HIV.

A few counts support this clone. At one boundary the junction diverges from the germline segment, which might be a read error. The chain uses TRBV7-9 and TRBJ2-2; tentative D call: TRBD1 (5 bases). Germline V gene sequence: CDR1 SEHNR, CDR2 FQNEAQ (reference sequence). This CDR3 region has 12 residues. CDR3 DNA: TGTGCCAGCAGTTTAGGGGCCGGGGAGCTGTTTTTT. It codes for CASSLGAGELFF.

The CDR3 DNA is TGCAGCGTTGCCCCACCCATATCGCCTGAAGCTTTCTTT. This codes for CSVAPPISPEAFF. The chain uses TRBV29-1 and TRBJ1-1; no definite D call. In germline, CDR1 is SQVTM, CDR2 ANQGSEA. CDR3 size: 13 residues. The V and J ends lost 4 bases and 6 bases respectively, with 15 bases between them.

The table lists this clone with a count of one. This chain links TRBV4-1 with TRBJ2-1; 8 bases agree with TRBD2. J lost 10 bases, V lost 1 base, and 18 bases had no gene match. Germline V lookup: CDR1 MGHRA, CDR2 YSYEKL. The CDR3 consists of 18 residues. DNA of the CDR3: TGCGCCAGCAGCCAAGCAGGTCCTCCGACTAGCGATTCTTGGGAGCAGTTCTTC. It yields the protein CASSQAGPPTSDSWEQFF.

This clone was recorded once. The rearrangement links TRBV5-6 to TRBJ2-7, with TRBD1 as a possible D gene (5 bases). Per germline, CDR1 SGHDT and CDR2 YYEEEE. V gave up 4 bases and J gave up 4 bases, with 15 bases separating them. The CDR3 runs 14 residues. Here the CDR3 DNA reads TGTGCCAGCAGCAAGACAGAGACCCGGTACGAGCAGTACTTC. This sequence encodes CASSKTETRYEQYF.

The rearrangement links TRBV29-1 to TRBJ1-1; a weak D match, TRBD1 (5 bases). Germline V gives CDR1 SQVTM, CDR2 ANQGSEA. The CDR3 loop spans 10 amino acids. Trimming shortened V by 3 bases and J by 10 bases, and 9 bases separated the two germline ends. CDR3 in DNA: TGCAGCGTTGATAACAGGCCAGCTTTCTTT. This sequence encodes CSVDNRPAFF.

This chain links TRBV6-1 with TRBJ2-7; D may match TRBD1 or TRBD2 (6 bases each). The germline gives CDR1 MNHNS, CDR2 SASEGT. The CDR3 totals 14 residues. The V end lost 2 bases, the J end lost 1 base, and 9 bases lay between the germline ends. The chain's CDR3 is CASSEKGGSYEQYF. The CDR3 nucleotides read TGTGCCAGCAGTGAAAAGGGGGGATCCTACGAGCAGTACTTC.

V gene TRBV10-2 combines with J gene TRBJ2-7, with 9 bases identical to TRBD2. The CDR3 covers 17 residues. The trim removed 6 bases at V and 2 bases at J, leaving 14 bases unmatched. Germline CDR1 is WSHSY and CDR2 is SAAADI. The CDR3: CASSQGQVIAGAYEQYF. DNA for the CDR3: TGCGCCAGCAGCCAAGGACAGGTTATAGCGGGGGCCTACGAGCAGTACTTC.

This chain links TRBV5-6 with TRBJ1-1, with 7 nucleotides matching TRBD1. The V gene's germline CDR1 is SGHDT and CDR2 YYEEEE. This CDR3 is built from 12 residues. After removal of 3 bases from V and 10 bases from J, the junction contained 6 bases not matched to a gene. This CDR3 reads CASSSSGGVAFF. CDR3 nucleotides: TGTGCCAGCAGCTCCTCAGGGGGAGTAGCTTTCTTT.

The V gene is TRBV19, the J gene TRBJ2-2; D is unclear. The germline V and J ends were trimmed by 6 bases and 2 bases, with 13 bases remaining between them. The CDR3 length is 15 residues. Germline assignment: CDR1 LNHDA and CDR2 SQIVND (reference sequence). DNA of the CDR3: TGTGCCAGTAGCAATACCGGGCCCAACACCGGGGAGCTGTTTTTT. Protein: CASSNTGPNTGELFF.

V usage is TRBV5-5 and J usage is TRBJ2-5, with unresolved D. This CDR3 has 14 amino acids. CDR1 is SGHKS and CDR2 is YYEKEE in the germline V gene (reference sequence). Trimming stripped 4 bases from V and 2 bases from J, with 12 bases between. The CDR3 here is CASSRNAIQETQYF. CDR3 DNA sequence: TGTGCCAGCAGCCGGAACGCCATTCAAGAGACCCAGTACTTC.

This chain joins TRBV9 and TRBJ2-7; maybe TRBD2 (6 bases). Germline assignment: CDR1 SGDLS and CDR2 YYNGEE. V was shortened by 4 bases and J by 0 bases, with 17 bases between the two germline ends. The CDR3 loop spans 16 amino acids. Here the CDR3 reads CASSPLGGTSSYEQYF. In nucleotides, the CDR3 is TGTGCCAGCAGCCCATTGGGAGGAACGAGCTCCTACGAGCAGTACTTC.

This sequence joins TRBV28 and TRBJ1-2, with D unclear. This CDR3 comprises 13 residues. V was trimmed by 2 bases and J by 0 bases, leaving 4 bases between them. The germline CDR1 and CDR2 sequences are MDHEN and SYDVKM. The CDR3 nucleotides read TGTGCCAGCAGTTTACCGGCTAACTATGGCTACACCTTC. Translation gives CASSLPANYGYTF.

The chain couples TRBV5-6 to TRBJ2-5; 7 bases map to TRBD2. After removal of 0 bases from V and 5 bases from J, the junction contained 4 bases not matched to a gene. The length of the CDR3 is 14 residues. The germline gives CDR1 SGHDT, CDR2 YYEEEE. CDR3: CASSLVGGVETQYF. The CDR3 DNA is TGTGCCAGCAGCTTGGTGGGGGGGGTTGAGACCCAGTACTTC.

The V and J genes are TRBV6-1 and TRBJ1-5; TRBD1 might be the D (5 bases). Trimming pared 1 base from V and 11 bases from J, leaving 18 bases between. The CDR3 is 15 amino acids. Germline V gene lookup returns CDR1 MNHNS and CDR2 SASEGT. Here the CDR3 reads CASSEESRVGRTQHF. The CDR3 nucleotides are TGTGCCAGCAGTGAAGAATCCAGGGTCGGTCGGACCCAGCATTTT.

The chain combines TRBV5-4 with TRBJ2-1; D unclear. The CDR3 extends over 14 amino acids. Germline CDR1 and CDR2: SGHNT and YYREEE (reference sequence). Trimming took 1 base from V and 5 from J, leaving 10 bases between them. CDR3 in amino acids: CASSLYVDHNEQFF. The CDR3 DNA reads TGTGCCAGCAGCTTGTATGTAGATCACAATGAGCAGTTCTTC. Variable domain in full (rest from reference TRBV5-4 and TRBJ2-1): ETGVTQSPTHLIKTRGQQVTLRCSSQSGHNTVSWYQQALGQGPQFIFQYYREEENGRGNFPPRFSGLQFPNYSSELNVNALELDDSALYLCASSLYVDHNEQFFGPGTRLTVL.

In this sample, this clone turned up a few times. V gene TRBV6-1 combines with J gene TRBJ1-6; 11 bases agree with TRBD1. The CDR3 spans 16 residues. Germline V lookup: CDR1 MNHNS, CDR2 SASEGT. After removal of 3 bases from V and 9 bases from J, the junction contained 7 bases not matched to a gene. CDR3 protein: CASSDLAGQGASPLHF. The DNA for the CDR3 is TGTGCCAGCAGTGACCTCGCTGGACAGGGGGCTTCACCCCTCCACTTT.

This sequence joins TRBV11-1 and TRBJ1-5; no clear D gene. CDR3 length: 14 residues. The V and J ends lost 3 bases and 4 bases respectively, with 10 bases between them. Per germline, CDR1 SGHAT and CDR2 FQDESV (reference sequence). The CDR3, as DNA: TGTGCCAGCAGCTTCGAGGGCTTTAATCAGCCCCAGCATTTT. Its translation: CASSFEGFNQPQHF.

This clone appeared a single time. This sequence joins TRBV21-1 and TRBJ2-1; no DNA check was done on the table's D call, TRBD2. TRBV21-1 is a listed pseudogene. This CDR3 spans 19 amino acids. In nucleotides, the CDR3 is TGTGCCAGCAGCAAAGCGCTCGTCAAGAACCCACTTTCCTACAATGAGCAGTTCTTC. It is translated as CASSKALVKNPLSYNEQFF.

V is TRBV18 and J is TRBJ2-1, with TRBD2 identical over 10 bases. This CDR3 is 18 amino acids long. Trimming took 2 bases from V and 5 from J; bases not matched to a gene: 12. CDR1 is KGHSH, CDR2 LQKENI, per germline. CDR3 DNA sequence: TGTGCCAGCTCACCAAATCTAGCGGGAGCATCCGTAAACAATGAGCAGTTCTTC. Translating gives CASSPNLAGASVNNEQFF. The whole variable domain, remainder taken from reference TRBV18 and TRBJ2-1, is NAGVMQNPRHLVRRRGQEARLRCSPMKGHSHVYWYRQLPEEGLKFMVYLQKENIIDESGMPKERFSAEFPKEGPSILRIQQVVRGDSAAYFCASSPNLAGASVNNEQFFGPGTRLTVL.

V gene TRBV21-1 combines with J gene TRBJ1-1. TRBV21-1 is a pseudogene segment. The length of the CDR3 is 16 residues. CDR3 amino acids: CASSKQDGGSDTEAFF. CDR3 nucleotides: TGTGCCAGCAGCAAGCAAGACGGGGGATCCGACACTGAAGCTTTCTTT.